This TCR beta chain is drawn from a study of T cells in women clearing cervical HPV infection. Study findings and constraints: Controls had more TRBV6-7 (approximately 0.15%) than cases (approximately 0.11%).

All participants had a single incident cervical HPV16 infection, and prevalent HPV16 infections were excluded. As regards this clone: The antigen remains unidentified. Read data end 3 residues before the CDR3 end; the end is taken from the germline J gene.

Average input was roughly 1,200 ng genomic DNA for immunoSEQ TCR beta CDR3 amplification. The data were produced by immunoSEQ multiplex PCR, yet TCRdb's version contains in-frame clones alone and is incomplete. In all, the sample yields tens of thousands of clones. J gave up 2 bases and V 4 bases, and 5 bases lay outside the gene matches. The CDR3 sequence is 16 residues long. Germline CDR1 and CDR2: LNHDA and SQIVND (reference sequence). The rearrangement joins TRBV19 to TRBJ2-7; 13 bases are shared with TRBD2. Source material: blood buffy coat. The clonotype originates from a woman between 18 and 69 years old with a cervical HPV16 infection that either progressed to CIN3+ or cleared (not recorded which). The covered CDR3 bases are TGTGCCAGTAGTAGCAGACTAGCGGGGGGAACCTACGAG. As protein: CASSSRLAGGTYE. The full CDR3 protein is CASSSRLAGGTYEQYF.